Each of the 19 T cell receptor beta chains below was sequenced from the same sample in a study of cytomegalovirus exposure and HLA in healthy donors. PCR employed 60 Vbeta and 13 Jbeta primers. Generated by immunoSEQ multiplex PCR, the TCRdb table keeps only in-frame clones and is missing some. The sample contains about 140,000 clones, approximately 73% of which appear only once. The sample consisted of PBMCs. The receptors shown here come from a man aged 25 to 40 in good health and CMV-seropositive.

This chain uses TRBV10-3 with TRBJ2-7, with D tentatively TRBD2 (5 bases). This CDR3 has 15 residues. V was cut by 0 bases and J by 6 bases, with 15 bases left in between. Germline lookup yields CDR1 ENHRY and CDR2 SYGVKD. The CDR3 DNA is TGTGCCATCAGTGAGTCGCCCGGGCGCGGAGGCGAGCAGTACTTC. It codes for CAISESPGRGGEQYF.

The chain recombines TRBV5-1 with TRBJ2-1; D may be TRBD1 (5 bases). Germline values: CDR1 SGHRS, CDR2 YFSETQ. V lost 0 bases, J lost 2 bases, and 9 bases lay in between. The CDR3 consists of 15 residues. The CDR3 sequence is CASSLEATAYNEQFF. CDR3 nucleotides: TGCGCCAGCAGCTTGGAAGCGACAGCCTACAATGAGCAGTTCTTC.

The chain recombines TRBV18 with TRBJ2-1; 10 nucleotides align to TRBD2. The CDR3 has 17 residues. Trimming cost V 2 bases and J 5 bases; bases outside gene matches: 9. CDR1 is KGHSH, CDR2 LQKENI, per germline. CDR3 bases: TGTGCCAGCTCACCATCCCCTAGCGGGAGTCTCGACAATGAGCAGTTCTTC. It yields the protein CASSPSPSGSLDNEQFF. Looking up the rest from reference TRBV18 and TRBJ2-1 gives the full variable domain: NAGVMQNPRHLVRRRGQEARLRCSPMKGHSHVYWYRQLPEEGLKFMVYLQKENIIDESGMPKERFSAEFPKEGPSILRIQQVVRGDSAAYFCASSPSPSGSLDNEQFFGPGTRLTVL.

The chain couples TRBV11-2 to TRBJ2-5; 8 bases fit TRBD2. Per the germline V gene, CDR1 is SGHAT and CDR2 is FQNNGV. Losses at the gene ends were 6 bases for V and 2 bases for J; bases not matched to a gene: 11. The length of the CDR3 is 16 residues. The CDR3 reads CASRRPGLGVQETQYF. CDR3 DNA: TGTGCCAGCAGACGACCGGGACTAGGAGTACAAGAGACCCAGTACTTC.

CDR3: CASSTTGLRPYEQYF. The DNA for the CDR3 is TGTGCCAGCAGTACTACAGGATTACGACCCTACGAGCAGTACTTC. V and J are TRBV6-6 and TRBJ2-5; D might be TRBD1 (5 bases). The assigned J gene may be wrong: the sequence end matches TRBJ2-7 better. Germline CDR1 reads MNHNY; CDR2 reads SVGAGI (reference sequence). This CDR3 contains 15 residues.

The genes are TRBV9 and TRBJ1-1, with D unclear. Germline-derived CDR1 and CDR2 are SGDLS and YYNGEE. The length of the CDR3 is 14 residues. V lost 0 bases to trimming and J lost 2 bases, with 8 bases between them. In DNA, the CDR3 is TGTGCCAGCAGCGTAGGAGGTCGTAACACTGAAGCTTTCTTT. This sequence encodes CASSVGGRNTEAFF.

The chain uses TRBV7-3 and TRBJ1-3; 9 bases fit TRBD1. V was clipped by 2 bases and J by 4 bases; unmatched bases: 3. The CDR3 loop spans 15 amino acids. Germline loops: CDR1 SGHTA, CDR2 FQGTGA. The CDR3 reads CASSLGTGGGNTIYF. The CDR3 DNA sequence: TGTGCCAGCAGCTTAGGAACAGGGGGCGGAAACACCATATATTTT.

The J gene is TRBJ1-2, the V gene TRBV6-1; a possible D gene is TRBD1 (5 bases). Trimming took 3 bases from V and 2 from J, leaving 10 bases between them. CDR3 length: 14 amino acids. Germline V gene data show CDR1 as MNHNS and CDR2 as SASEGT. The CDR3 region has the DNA TGTGCCAGCAGTGAGGGACTGCAGAACTATGGCTACACCTTC. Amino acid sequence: CASSEGLQNYGYTF.

The CDR3 DNA reads TGTGCCAGTAGTATGGGTCGCAGGGCCGCCGTCCTGCTTAACTATGGCTACACCTTC. This translates into CASSMGRRAAVLLNYGYTF. The gene calls are TRBV19 and TRBJ1-2, with D possibly TRBD1 on 5 matching bases. The CDR3 extends over 19 amino acids. CDR1 and CDR2 (germline): LNHDA, SQIVND (reference sequence). V gave up 3 bases and J gave up 1 base, with 24 bases separating them.

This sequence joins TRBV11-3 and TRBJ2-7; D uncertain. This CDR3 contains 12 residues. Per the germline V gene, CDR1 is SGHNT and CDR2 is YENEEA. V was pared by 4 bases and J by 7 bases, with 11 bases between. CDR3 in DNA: TGTGCCAGCAGCTCCGCCCCTCTAGAGCAGTACTTC. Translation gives CASSSAPLEQYF.

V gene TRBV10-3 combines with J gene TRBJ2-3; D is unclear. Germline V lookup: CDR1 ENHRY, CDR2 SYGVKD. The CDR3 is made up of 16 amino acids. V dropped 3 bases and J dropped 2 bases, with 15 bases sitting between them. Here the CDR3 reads CAISDNTGGFTDTQYF. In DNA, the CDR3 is TGTGCCATCAGTGATAATACGGGTGGCTTCACAGATACGCAGTATTTT.

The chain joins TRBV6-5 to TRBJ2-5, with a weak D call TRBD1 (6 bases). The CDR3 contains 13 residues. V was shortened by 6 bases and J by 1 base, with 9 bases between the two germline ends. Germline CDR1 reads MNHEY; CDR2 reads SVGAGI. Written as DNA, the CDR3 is TGTGCCAGCAGACAACAGGGCCAAGAGACCCAGTACTTC. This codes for CASRQQGQETQYF.

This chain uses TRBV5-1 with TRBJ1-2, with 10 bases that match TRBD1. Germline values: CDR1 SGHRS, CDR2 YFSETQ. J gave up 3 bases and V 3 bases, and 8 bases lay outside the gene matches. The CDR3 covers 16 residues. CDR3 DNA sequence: TGCGCCAGCAGCTCTGATCCGGGACAGGGGTACTATGGCTACACCTTC. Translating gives CASSSDPGQGYYGYTF.

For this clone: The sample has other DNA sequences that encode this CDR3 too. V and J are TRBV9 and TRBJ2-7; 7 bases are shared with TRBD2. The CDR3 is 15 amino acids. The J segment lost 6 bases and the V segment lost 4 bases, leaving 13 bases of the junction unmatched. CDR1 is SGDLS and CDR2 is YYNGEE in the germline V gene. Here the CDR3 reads CASSIGTSGNREQYF. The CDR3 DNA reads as TGTGCCAGCAGCATCGGGACCAGCGGGAATCGCGAGCAGTACTTC.

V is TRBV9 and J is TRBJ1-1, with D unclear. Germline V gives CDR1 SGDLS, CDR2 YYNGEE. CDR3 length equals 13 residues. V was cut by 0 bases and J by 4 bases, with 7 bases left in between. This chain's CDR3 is CASSVAVSTEAFF. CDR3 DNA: TGTGCCAGCAGCGTAGCGGTGAGCACTGAAGCTTTCTTT.

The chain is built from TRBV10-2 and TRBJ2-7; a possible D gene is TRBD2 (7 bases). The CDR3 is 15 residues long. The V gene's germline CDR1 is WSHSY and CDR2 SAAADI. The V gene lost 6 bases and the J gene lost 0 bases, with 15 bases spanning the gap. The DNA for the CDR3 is TGCGCCAGCAGGGGAAGGGGGGGCCTCTCCTACGAGCAGTACTTC. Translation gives CASRGRGGLSYEQYF.

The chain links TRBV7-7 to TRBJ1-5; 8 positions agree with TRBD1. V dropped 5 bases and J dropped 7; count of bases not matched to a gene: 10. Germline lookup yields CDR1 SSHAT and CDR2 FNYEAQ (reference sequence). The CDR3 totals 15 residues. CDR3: CASSIEQGESQPQHF. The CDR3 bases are TGTGCCAGCAGCATCGAACAGGGGGAGAGCCAGCCCCAGCATTTT.

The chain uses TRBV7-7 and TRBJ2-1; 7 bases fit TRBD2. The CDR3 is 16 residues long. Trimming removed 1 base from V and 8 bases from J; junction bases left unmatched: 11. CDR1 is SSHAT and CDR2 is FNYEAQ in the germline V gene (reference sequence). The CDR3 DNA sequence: TGTGCCAGCAGCTTAGAAGTCAGCGGGATAGGACATGAGCAGTTCTTC. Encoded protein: CASSLEVSGIGHEQFF.

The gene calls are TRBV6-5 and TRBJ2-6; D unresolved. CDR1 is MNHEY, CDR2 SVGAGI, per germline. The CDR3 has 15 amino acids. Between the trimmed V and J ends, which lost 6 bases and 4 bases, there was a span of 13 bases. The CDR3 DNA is TGTGCCAGCAGGGCCTCAGTGTCCGGGGCCAACGTCCTGACTTTC. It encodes CASRASVSGANVLTF.